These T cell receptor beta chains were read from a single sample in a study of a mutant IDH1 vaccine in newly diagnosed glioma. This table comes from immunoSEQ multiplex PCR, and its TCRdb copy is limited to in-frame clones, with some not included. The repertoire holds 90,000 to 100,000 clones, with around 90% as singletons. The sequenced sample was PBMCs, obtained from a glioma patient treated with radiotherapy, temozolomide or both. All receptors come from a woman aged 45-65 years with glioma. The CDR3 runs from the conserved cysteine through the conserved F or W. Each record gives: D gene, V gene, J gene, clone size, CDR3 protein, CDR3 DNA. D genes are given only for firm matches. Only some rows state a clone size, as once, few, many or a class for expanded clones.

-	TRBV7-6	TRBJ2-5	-	CASSFRAGHPAGETQYF	TGTGCCAGCAGCTTTAGGGCAGGCCATCCCGCCGGGGAGACCCAGTACTTC
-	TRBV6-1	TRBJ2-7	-	CATPWDGTYEQYF	TGTGCCACCCCCTGGGACGGCACCTACGAGCAGTACTTC
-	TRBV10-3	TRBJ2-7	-	CATLDGYNEQYF	TGTGCCACCCTCGACGGGTACAACGAGCAGTACTTC
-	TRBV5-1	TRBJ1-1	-	CASSFRGELDEAFF	TGCGCCAGCAGCTTTCGGGGGGAGTTGGATGAAGCTTTCTTT
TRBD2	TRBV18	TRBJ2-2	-	CASSPISGSTGELFF	TGTGCCAGCTCACCCATTAGCGGGAGCACCGGGGAGCTGTTTTTT
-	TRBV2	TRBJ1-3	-	CASSLDRILSGNTIYF	TGTGCCAGCAGTCTGGACAGAATACTCTCTGGAAACACCATATATTTT
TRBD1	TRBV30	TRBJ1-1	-	CACHLGGAAEAFF	TGTGCCTGCCACCTAGGGGGCGCAGCTGAAGCTTTCTTT
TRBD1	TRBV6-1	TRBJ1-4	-	CASRRGHGEKLFF	TGTGCCAGCAGGAGGGGGCACGGTGAAAAACTGTTTTTT
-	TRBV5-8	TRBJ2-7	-	CASSLRAGEQYF	TGTGCCAGCAGCCTCAGGGCAGGCGAGCAGTACTTC
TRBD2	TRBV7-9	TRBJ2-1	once	CASSPAGNSYNEQFF	TGTGCCAGCAGCCCAGCGGGAAATTCCTACAATGAGCAGTTCTTC